This TCR beta chain appears in the sequencing data of a study of OX40 agonist ivuxolimab in advanced cancers. CDR1 and CDR2 (germline): GTSNPN, SVGIG (reference sequence). V dropped 2 bases and J dropped 6 bases, with 10 bases sitting between them. This CDR3 spans 13 amino acids. Profiling relied on immunoSEQ multiplex PCR, and the TCRdb table lists in-frame clones only, not all of them. The table shows 100,000 to 130,000 clones, with 91% occurring only once. The sequence was obtained from an adult with an advanced solid tumor such as melanoma, head and neck, liver or kidney cancer. The material was CD4+ or CD8+ T cells sorted from blood, obtained in a trial of the OX40 agonist ivuxolimab. The gene calls are TRBV30 and TRBJ2-2; unclear D gene. The CDR3 spells CAWSTTNSGELFF. The CDR3 DNA reads as TGTGCCTGGAGTACTACTAACTCCGGGGAGCTGTTTTTT.